This entry is about one T cell receptor beta chain. Sequencing was performed with immunoSEQ multiplex PCR; in TCRdb, only in-frame clones are kept and a portion is missing. The sample has 45,000 to 50,000 clones; roughly 81% are singletons. This CDR3 is 15 amino acids long. Germline lookup yields CDR1 LNHNV and CDR2 YYDKDF (reference sequence). V was trimmed by 1 base and J by 8 bases, leaving 14 bases between them. The sample originates from a study of OX40 agonist ivuxolimab in advanced cancers. The material was CD4+ or CD8+ T cells sorted from blood, obtained in a trial of the OX40 agonist ivuxolimab. The TCR originated in an adult with an advanced solid tumor such as melanoma, head and neck, liver or kidney cancer. The chain uses TRBV15 and TRBJ1-4; a weak D match, TRBD1 (5 bases). The CDR3 bases are TGTGCCACCAGCAGAGGGGAGGACAATGGAGAAAAACTGTTTTTT. Its protein product is CATSRGEDNGEKLFF.